The clone carrying this T cell receptor beta chain was seen a handful of times. The antigen remains undetermined. This sample is part of a study of cytomegalovirus exposure and HLA in healthy donors. Notes on the study in general: TCR beta sequences reportedly predicted most subjects' HLA-A and HLA-B alleles accurately.

CDR3 length: 15 amino acids. The V gene's germline CDR1 is SNHLY and CDR2 FYNNEI. V was pared by 9 bases and J by 7 bases, with 10 bases of the junction left unmatched. Vbeta (60) and Jbeta (13) primers were used in the PCR. Profiling relied on immunoSEQ multiplex PCR, and the TCRdb table lists in-frame clones only, not all of them. The data show around 280,000 clones, about 90% seen once. The sample consisted of PBMCs. The sequence derives from a woman aged 18-35 years in good health and CMV-seronegative. This chain uses TRBV2 with TRBJ2-1, with 12 bases aligning to TRBD2. The CDR3 loop is CASTSSGGAGNEQFF. The CDR3 DNA is TGTGCCAGTACTTCTAGCGGGGGGGCGGGGAATGAGCAGTTCTTC.